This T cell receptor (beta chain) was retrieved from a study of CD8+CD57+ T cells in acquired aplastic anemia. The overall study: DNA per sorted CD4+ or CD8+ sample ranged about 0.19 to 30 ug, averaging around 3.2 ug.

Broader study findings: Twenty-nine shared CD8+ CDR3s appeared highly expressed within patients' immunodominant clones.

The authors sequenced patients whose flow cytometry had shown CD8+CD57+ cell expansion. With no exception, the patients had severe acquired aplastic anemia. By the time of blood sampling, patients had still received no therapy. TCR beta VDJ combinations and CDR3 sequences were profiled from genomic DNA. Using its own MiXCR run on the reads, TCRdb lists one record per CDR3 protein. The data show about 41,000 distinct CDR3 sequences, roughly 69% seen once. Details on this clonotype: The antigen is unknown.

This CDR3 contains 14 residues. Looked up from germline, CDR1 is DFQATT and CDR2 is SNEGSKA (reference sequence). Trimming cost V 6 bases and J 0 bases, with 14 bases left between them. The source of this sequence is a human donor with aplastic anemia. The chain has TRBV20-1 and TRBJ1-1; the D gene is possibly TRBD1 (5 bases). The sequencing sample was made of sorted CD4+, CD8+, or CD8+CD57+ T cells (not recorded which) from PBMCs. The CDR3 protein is CSARGAGMNTEAFF. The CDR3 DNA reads TGCAGTGCCCGGGGAGCAGGGATGAACACTGAAGCTTTCTTT.